The 23 T cell receptor beta chains below were found in one sample sequenced in a study of blood T cell repertoires in COVID-19. Using immunoSEQ multiplex PCR, the repertoire was profiled, and TCRdb retains in-frame clones only, with some absent. The table has around 400,000 clones, roughly 80% seen once. Sequenced input: PBMCs or T cells enriched from blood (not recorded which). These receptors were obtained from a woman in her forties or fifties who had recovered from COVID-19.

The rearrangement uses TRBV19 and TRBJ1-2; 8 bases agree with TRBD1. Germline CDR1 LNHDA, CDR2 SQIVND (reference sequence). V was clipped by 4 bases and J by 5 bases; unmatched bases: 3. There are 13 residues in the CDR3. CDR3 nucleotide sequence: TGTGCCAGTAGTACGGGACAGGCGTATGGCTACACCTTC. Its protein is CASSTGQAYGYTF.

In its sample, this clone was seen a few times. This chain uses TRBV11-2 with TRBJ2-1, with D perhaps TRBD2 (6 bases). V lost 3 bases and J lost 2, with 8 bases in between. CDR1 is SGHAT and CDR2 is FQNNGV in the germline V gene. The CDR3 has 14 amino acids. The DNA of the CDR3 is TGTGCCAGCAGCTTTAGCGGAACCTACAATGAGCAGTTCTTC. As protein: CASSFSGTYNEQFF.

This clone was recorded once. The chain joins TRBV6-2 or TRBV6-3 to TRBJ2-7, with D possibly being TRBD2 (6 bases). Germline CDR1 MNHEY, CDR2 SVGEGT. The germline V and J ends were trimmed by 2 bases and 6 bases, with 14 bases remaining between them. CDR3 size: 14 residues. CDR3 sequence: CASSYPPGDFEQYF. The DNA of the CDR3 is TGTGCCAGCAGTTACCCCCCGGGGGACTTCGAGCAGTACTTC.

The chain has TRBV7-8 and TRBJ2-5, with 7 bases aligning to TRBD1. V was clipped by 6 bases and J by 4 bases; unmatched bases: 14. The V gene's germline CDR1 is SGHVS and CDR2 FQNEAQ. The length of the CDR3 is 16 residues. The CDR3 loop is CASRGDSDPQGETQYF. The CDR3 DNA follows: TGTGCCAGCAGGGGGGACAGCGACCCCCAGGGAGAGACCCAGTACTTC.

In DNA form, the CDR3 reads TGCAGCGTTCTATTAGAGACAGGGGCCCGGGGCACTGAAGCTTTCTTT. This gives the protein CSVLLETGARGTEAFF. The rearrangement links TRBV29-1 to TRBJ1-1, with TRBD1 matching over 8 bases. The junction had 15 bases not matched to a gene; V was cut back by 5 bases and J by 4 bases. Germline V CDR1 and CDR2: SQVTM, ANQGSEA. This CDR3 has 16 residues.

This chain joins TRBV29-1 and TRBJ2-2, with a tentative D call TRBD1 (6 bases). V lost 4 bases and J lost 4, with 16 bases in between. Germline V gene data show CDR1 as SQVTM and CDR2 as ANQGSEA. This CDR3 is 15 amino acids long. CDR3 region: CSVGPSTGSTGELFF. The CDR3 coding sequence is TGCAGCGTTGGGCCTTCAACAGGGAGCACCGGGGAGCTGTTTTTT.

The rearrangement joins TRBV5-4 to TRBJ2-6; D not certain. Germline V gives CDR1 SGHNT, CDR2 YYREEE (reference sequence). CDR3 length equals 14 residues. V lost 4 bases, J lost 3 bases, and 8 bases lay in between. The CDR3, as DNA: TGTGCCAGCAGCCCCCCCGTTGGGGCCAACGTCCTGACTTTC. It encodes CASSPPVGANVLTF.

The chain employs TRBV19 and TRBJ1-5; a possible D gene is TRBD1 (6 bases). CDR1 LNHDA and CDR2 SQIVND come from the germline V gene (reference sequence). This CDR3 comprises 15 residues. Trimming stripped 7 bases from V and 7 bases from J, with 20 bases between. The chain's CDR3 is CASTPGVPGQQPQHF. CDR3 bases: TGTGCCAGTACCCCAGGGGTCCCAGGGCAACAGCCCCAGCATTTT.

This clone was seen just once. The CDR3 sequence: CASWGKGQYGYTF. The CDR3 bases are TGTGCCAGCTGGGGCAAGGGACAGTATGGCTACACCTTC. J is TRBJ1-2 and V is TRBV12-3 or TRBV12-4, with 7 bases lining up with TRBD1. The CDR3 is 13 amino acids. J was trimmed by 5 bases and V by 8 bases; bases with no gene match: 8.

The chain links TRBV7-9 to TRBJ1-2; a weak D match, TRBD1 (6 bases). Germline CDR1 reads SEHNR; CDR2 reads FQNEAQ (reference sequence). V lost 0 bases, J lost 8 bases, and 10 bases lay in between. This CDR3 is built from 13 residues. The chain's CDR3 is CASSLAAGAGYTF. DNA of the CDR3: TGTGCCAGCAGCTTAGCGGCAGGGGCAGGCTACACCTTC.

The DNA of the CDR3 is TGTGCCAGCAGGAGGGGCGGGGGCCACCACAATACCTACGAGCAGTACTTC. The encoded protein is CASRRGGGHHNTYEQYF. The J gene is TRBJ2-7, the V gene TRBV2; weak D call: TRBD2 (7 bases). The V end was cut by 6 bases, the J end by 2 bases, with 23 bases between. CDR1 SNHLY and CDR2 FYNNEI come from the germline V gene. The CDR3 runs to 17 residues.

J is TRBJ1-2 and V is TRBV30; TRBD1 agrees at 8 bases. Losses at the gene ends were 2 bases for V and 8 bases for J; bases not matched to a gene: 7. The CDR3 spans 13 residues. CDR1 is GTSNPN and CDR2 is SVGIG in the germline V gene (reference sequence). In DNA, the CDR3 is TGTGCCTGGAGTTATGGGCAGGGGGCAGGCTACACCTTC. Protein sequence: CAWSYGQGAGYTF.

The V and J genes are TRBV11-2 and TRBJ1-2; tentative D call: TRBD1 (6 bases). The germline gives CDR1 SGHAT, CDR2 FQNNGV. The germline V and J ends were trimmed by 4 bases and 4 bases, with 13 bases remaining between them. The CDR3 has 14 amino acids. CDR3 DNA: TGTGCCAGCAGCTCTACAGGGACCGCCTATGGCTACACCTTC. This codes for CASSSTGTAYGYTF.

This clone was recorded a few times. The chain combines TRBV5-4 with TRBJ2-1; 15 nucleotides match TRBD2. V lost 2 bases, J lost 8 bases, and 5 bases stayed unmatched. The CDR3 has 16 residues. The germline gives CDR1 SGHNT, CDR2 YYREEE (reference sequence). CDR3 loop: CASSFGGLAGGYEQFF. CDR3 nucleotide sequence: TGTGCCAGCAGCTTCGGAGGACTAGCGGGAGGGTATGAGCAGTTCTTC.

V usage is TRBV1 and J usage is TRBJ2-7; the DNA was not used to check the table's D call, TRBD2. TRBV1 is classified as a pseudogene. The CDR3 spans 15 residues. CDR3 nucleotides: TGCACCAGCAGCCGCAGCGGGAGGGGACATCAGGAGCAGTACTTC. This sequence encodes CTSSRSGRGHQEQYF.

The J gene is TRBJ2-1, the V gene TRBV15; D remains ambiguous. The CDR3 runs 15 residues. The germline V gene encodes CDR1 LNHNV and CDR2 YYDKDF (reference sequence). The ends were cut back, 0 bases at V and 6 bases at J, with 12 bases in the middle. The CDR3 coding sequence is TGTGCCACCAGCAGAGACATAACAGTGGGCAATGAGCAGTTCTTC. Protein product: CATSRDITVGNEQFF.

V gene TRBV7-2 combines with J gene TRBJ1-3; a weak D match, TRBD1 (5 bases). CDR3 length: 15 amino acids. Trimming left V 5 bases short and J 4 bases short, with 15 bases between. CDR1 and CDR2 from the germline V gene are SGHTA and FQGNSA. Here the CDR3 reads CASSPYSGQGNTIYF. Written as DNA, the CDR3 is TGTGCCAGCAGCCCCTACTCAGGACAAGGAAACACCATATATTTT. Supplemented by reference TRBV7-2 and TRBJ1-3, the full variable domain reads GAGVSQSPSNKVTEKGKDVELRCDPISGHTALYWYRQSLGQGLEFLIYFQGNSAPDKSGLPSDRFSAERTGGSVSTLTIQRTQQEDSAVYLCASSPYSGQGNTIYFGEGSWLTVV.

V gene TRBV30 combines with J gene TRBJ1-1; D is unclear. V was trimmed by 4 bases and J by 5 bases, leaving 17 bases between them. The CDR3 loop spans 14 amino acids. Germline CDR1 is GTSNPN and CDR2 is SVGIG (reference sequence). The CDR3 sequence: CAWKPSSQRTEAFF. The CDR3 region has the DNA TGTGCCTGGAAGCCATCAAGCCAGAGGACTGAAGCTTTCTTT.

The chain employs TRBV19 and TRBJ1-5, with 10 bases fitting TRBD1. Germline CDR1 reads LNHDA; CDR2 reads SQIVND (reference sequence). This CDR3 region has 17 residues. V lost 5 bases, J lost 0 bases, and 7 bases stayed unmatched. CDR3 in amino acids: CASSLGQGSVSNQPQHF. The CDR3 DNA is TGTGCCAGTAGTCTGGGACAGGGGAGTGTTAGCAATCAGCCCCAGCATTTT.

V and J are TRBV6-6 and TRBJ1-2; 8 bases map to TRBD1. Germline loops: CDR1 MNHNY, CDR2 SVGAGI (reference sequence). V trimming: 6 bases; J trimming: 8 bases; junction bases outside the gene matches: 8. This CDR3 is 13 amino acids long. The CDR3 here is CASSIGQGSGYTF. CDR3 nucleotide sequence: TGTGCCAGCAGCATCGGACAGGGAAGCGGCTACACCTTC.

This chain connects TRBV7-2 to TRBJ1-5; 9 bases are shared with TRBD1. The CDR3 has 14 residues. Germline V lookup: CDR1 SGHTA, CDR2 FQGNSA. V lost 5 bases, J lost 6 bases, and 5 bases stayed unmatched. The CDR3 nucleotides are TGTGCCAGCAGCCCACAGGGGGCGGGTCAGCCCCAGCATTTT. This codes for CASSPQGAGQPQHF.

The table lists this clone with a count of one. This chain connects TRBV28 to TRBJ1-5; maybe TRBD1 (5 bases). Deletions cut 7 bases from V and 0 bases from J, with 16 bases between. The V gene's germline CDR1 is MDHEN and CDR2 SYDVKM. The CDR3 runs to 16 residues. Here the CDR3 reads CASTMWGVYSNQPQHF. The CDR3 DNA is TGTGCCAGCACCATGTGGGGGGTTTATAGCAATCAGCCCCAGCATTTT.

This chain connects TRBV7-9 to TRBJ2-3; TRBD2 aligns across 8 bases. V lost 5 bases and J lost 0; bases outside the gene matches: 4. The germline gives CDR1 SEHNR, CDR2 FQNEAQ (reference sequence). This CDR3 is built from 15 residues. In DNA form, the CDR3 reads TGTGCCAGCAGCAAGACTAGCGTTAGCACAGATACGCAGTATTTT. Its translation: CASSKTSVSTDTQYF.